Following are 22 T cell receptor beta chains from one sample sequenced in a study of spatial heterogeneity in lung cancer. Study-wide points: The number of expanded tumor alpha and beta chains correlated with mutation number.

The antigens of these receptors remain unknown. Via MiXCR, TCRdb re-called the 5' RACE reads, giving one row per CDR3 protein. The table shows fewer than 30,000 distinct CDR3 sequences, with roughly 7.4% occurring only once. Time point reported: sample taken at primary tumor resection. The sequenced sample was lung tumor tissue, obtained at surgery. Source of these receptors: a male donor with early-stage non-small cell lung cancer.

This clonotype came up a few times. The V gene is TRBV28, the J gene TRBJ1-2, with 12 bases aligning to TRBD1. The V gene end was trimmed by 3 bases and the J gene end by 6 bases; junction bases not matched to a gene: 2. This CDR3 has 14 residues. Germline V gives CDR1 MDHEN, CDR2 SYDVKM. The CDR3 DNA sequence: TGTGCCAGCAGTTTTGGGACAGGGGGCGATGGCTACACCTTC. Translated: CASSFGTGGDGYTF.

CDR3 nucleotide sequence: TGTGCCAGCAGCCCTCCAGGAGGGTTAAGCTCCTACAATGAGCAGTTCTTC. It translates to CASSPPGGLSSYNEQFF. The chain has TRBV9 and TRBJ2-1; maybe TRBD2 (6 bases). CDR1 is SGDLS and CDR2 is YYNGEE in the germline V gene. The CDR3 has 17 residues. Trimming cost V 4 bases and J 0 bases, with 17 bases left between them.

This clonotype was counted only a few times. This chain uses TRBV20-1 with TRBJ1-2; D is unresolved. Trimming left V 0 bases short and J 5 bases short, with 10 bases between. The CDR3 length is 13 residues. Germline loops: CDR1 DFQATT, CDR2 SNEGSKA (reference sequence). The CDR3 coding sequence is TGCAGTGCTAGAGACGCCCTTCTGTATGGCTACACCTTC. Protein sequence: CSARDALLYGYTF.

This clonotype was observed at least ten times. The chain employs TRBV3-1 and TRBJ1-1; TRBD1 might be the D (6 bases). The CDR3 runs 13 residues. V lost 2 bases and J 5 bases, leaving 9 bases between the germline ends. Germline V gene lookup returns CDR1 LGHDT and CDR2 YNNKEL (reference sequence). The CDR3 DNA is TGTGCCAGCAGCCAAACAGGGTGGACTGAAGCTTTCTTT. It is translated as CASSQTGWTEAFF. Full variable domain (outside the CDR3, taken from reference TRBV3-1 and TRBJ1-1): DTAVSQTPKYLVTQMGNDKSIKCEQNLGHDTMYWYKQDSKKFLKIMFSYNNKELIINETVPNRFSPKSPDKAHLNLHINSLELGDSAVYFCASSQTGWTEAFFGQGTRLTVV.

A few counts support this clonotype. The rearrangement joins TRBV12-3 or TRBV12-4 to TRBJ2-7; D is unclear. V was clipped by 3 bases and J by 1 base, with 10 bases between them. CDR3 length: 14 amino acids. Here the CDR3 reads CASSFLGVSYEQYF. CDR3 DNA sequence: TGTGCCAGCAGTTTCCTTGGGGTTTCCTACGAGCAGTACTTC.

The rearrangement joins TRBV28 to TRBJ1-1; D ambiguous. The CDR3 runs 12 residues. The V end was cut by 5 bases, the J end by 4 bases, with 8 bases between. Looked up from germline, CDR1 is MDHEN and CDR2 is SYDVKM. Here the CDR3 reads CASSSKVTEAFF. CDR3 nucleotide sequence: TGTGCCAGCAGTAGCAAGGTCACTGAAGCTTTCTTT.

V gene TRBV10-3 combines with J gene TRBJ1-1; possible D gene TRBD1, 6 bases. V lost 6 bases and J 1 base, leaving 12 bases between the germline ends. Germline CDR1 is ENHRY and CDR2 is SYGVKD. CDR3 size: 14 residues. In DNA, the CDR3 is TGTGCCATCAGCCGTACAGGGCCGAACACTGAAGCTTTCTTT. It codes for CAISRTGPNTEAFF.

The V and J genes are TRBV11-2 and TRBJ2-5; D is perhaps TRBD2 (6 bases). CDR3 length equals 14 residues. V gave up 5 bases and J gave up 5 bases, with 15 bases separating them. Germline V lookup: CDR1 SGHAT, CDR2 FQNNGV. Here the CDR3 DNA reads TGTGCCAGCAGCCGGGCCAGGGAGGACGAGACCCAGTACTTC. Its translation: CASSRAREDETQYF.

This clonotype was detected many times. The CDR3 DNA is TGCAGTGCTAGATCTGGACAGTCCTACGAGCAGTACTTC. It is translated as CSARSGQSYEQYF. The chain carries TRBV20-1 and TRBJ2-7; possibly TRBD1 for D (6 bases). The CDR3 loop spans 13 amino acids. CDR1 and CDR2 (germline): DFQATT, SNEGSKA (reference sequence). Trimming left V 2 bases short and J 1 base short, with 9 bases between.

This chain joins TRBV28 and TRBJ1-1, with 10 bases that match TRBD1. After removal of 1 base from V and 3 bases from J, the junction contained 2 bases not matched to a gene. Per the germline V gene, CDR1 is MDHEN and CDR2 is SYDVKM. This CDR3 is built from 15 residues. CDR3 DNA: TGTGCCAGCAGTTTATACGGGACAGGGGACACTGAAGCTTTCTTT. Protein sequence: CASSLYGTGDTEAFF. The whole variable domain, remainder taken from reference TRBV28 and TRBJ1-1, is DVKVTQSSRYLVKRTGEKVFLECVQDMDHENMFWYRQDPGLGLRLIYFSYDVKMKEKGDIPEGYSVSREKKERFSLILESASTNQTSMYLCASSLYGTGDTEAFFGQGTRLTVV.

This clonotype was detected many times. J is TRBJ1-1 and V is TRBV4-3; D call uncertain. V was trimmed by 0 bases and J by 3 bases, leaving 5 bases between them. Germline V gene data show CDR1 as LGHNA and CDR2 as YSLEER. CDR3 length equals 13 residues. The CDR3 reads CASSQEGYTEAFF. The CDR3 coding sequence is TGCGCCAGCAGCCAAGAAGGGTACACTGAAGCTTTCTTT.

This clonotype was recorded at least ten times. V is TRBV6-5 and J is TRBJ1-1, with D unclear. Germline CDR1 is MNHEY and CDR2 is SVGAGI. Trimming took off 6 bases at V and 7 bases at J, with 12 bases between the two ends. The CDR3 is 12 residues long. CDR3 loop: CASRSRWGEAFF. CDR3 DNA sequence: TGTGCCAGCAGATCTCGGTGGGGTGAAGCTTTCTTT.

The rearrangement uses TRBV7-9 and TRBJ1-2; the D is unclear. The V end was cut by 11 bases, the J end by 6 bases, with 16 bases between. This CDR3 comprises 12 residues. The germline V gene has CDR1 SEHNR and CDR2 FQNEAQ (reference sequence). In DNA, the CDR3 is TGTGCCGCCCACGATGTACGGGATGGCTACACCTTC. This codes for CAAHDVRDGYTF.

This clonotype was seen only a few times. The chain couples TRBV7-6 to TRBJ2-7; no definite D call. Germline V CDR1 and CDR2: SGHVS, FNYEAQ. Trimming left V 0 bases short and J 4 bases short, with 16 bases between. The CDR3 extends over 16 amino acids. DNA of the CDR3: TGTGCCAGCAGCTTAGCGACGGCAGGCCTAGGGTACGAGCAGTACTTC. It is translated as CASSLATAGLGYEQYF.

J is TRBJ1-5 and V is TRBV29-1; a weak D match, TRBD1 (5 bases). The germline V gene encodes CDR1 SQVTM and CDR2 ANQGSEA. The CDR3 spans 17 residues. The ends were cut back, 0 bases at V and 1 base at J, with 16 bases in the middle. The CDR3 sequence: CSVEDNPLRGSNQPQHF. DNA of the CDR3: TGCAGCGTTGAAGATAATCCCCTAAGGGGAAGCAATCAGCCCCAGCATTTT.

The chain combines TRBV27 with TRBJ2-5; possibly TRBD2 for D (7 bases). The germline V gene encodes CDR1 MNHEY and CDR2 SMNVEV (reference sequence). Trimming removed 3 bases at V and 5 bases at J, with 13 bases between. The CDR3 is 14 residues long. The DNA for the CDR3 is TGTGCCAGCAGTTTGGGCGGGGGCGAGGAGACCCAGTACTTC. The encoded protein is CASSLGGGEETQYF.

This clonotype appeared a few times. The chain recombines TRBV27 with TRBJ1-5, with a tentative D call TRBD1 (5 bases). The CDR3 is made up of 12 amino acids. Trimming stripped 8 bases from V and 6 bases from J, with 11 bases between. Per the germline V gene, CDR1 is MNHEY and CDR2 is SMNVEV (reference sequence). This CDR3 reads CASGPQGQPQHF. The CDR3 DNA is TGTGCCAGCGGACCGCAGGGTCAGCCCCAGCATTTT.

CDR3 bases: TGCGCCAGCAGCCAAGATCTCGGGACAGGGGATTACGAGCAGTACTTC. Residues: CASSQDLGTGDYEQYF. The chain combines TRBV4-1 with TRBJ2-7, with 10 bases matching TRBD1. The germline CDR1 and CDR2 sequences are MGHRA and YSYEKL. Germline trimming cut 0 bases from V and 4 bases from J; bases unmatched to any gene: 6. This CDR3 region has 16 residues.

This clonotype has ten or more counts. V is TRBV2 and J is TRBJ1-1; the D gene is possibly TRBD1 (5 bases). Between the trimmed V and J ends, which lost 9 bases and 3 bases, there was a span of 8 bases. Germline CDR1 reads SNHLY; CDR2 reads FYNNEI. This CDR3 is 11 amino acids long. The CDR3 region has the DNA TGTGCCAGATCCAGGGACACTGAAGCTTTCTTT. Encoded protein: CARSRDTEAFF.

Concerning this clonotype: Because the CDR3's place on the DNA is in doubt, the DNA is left out and the CDR3 is given as listed by TCRdb. V is TRBV24-1 and J is TRBJ2-2; the D call in the table, TRBD1, was not verified against the DNA. Germline CDR1 and CDR2: KGHDR and SFDVKD. The CDR3 length equals 19 residues, ends included. CDR3 region: CATKREDRELAPNTGSCFF.

This clonotype was observed many times. This sequence joins TRBV5-1 and TRBJ2-5, with D possibly being TRBD1 or TRBD2 (6 bases each). Between the trimmed V and J ends, which lost 3 bases and 5 bases, there was a span of 17 bases. The germline V gene has CDR1 SGHRS and CDR2 YFSETQ. This CDR3 has 15 amino acids. DNA for the CDR3: TGCGCCAGCAGCTCACAGGATCCCGGGGGCGAGACCCAGTACTTC. Translating it yields CASSSQDPGGETQYF.

Within the sample, this clonotype is large (0.1 to 1%). This chain links TRBV7-9 with TRBJ2-3; D may be TRBD1 or TRBD2 (5 bases each). With 3 bases removed from V and 3 bases from J, the gap between germline ends came to 13 bases. The CDR3 has 15 amino acids. From germline, CDR1 is SEHNR and CDR2 FQNEAQ (reference sequence). The CDR3 reads CASSFRGRETDTQYF. DNA for the CDR3: TGTGCCAGCAGCTTTAGGGGACGCGAAACAGATACGCAGTATTTT.